This is a list of T cell receptor beta chains from one sample in a study of shared clonotypes between healthy human individuals. The assay was immunoSEQ multiplex PCR, and TCRdb's table has in-frame clones only and misses some. Among approximately 640,000 clones, 90% were seen once, and the ten largest hold more than 30%. The specimen was memory CD8+ T cells from PBMCs. Every receptor here comes from a man in his late teens or twenties in good health. Some clones in this sample may be carry-over from other donors' samples. CDR3s include the opening cysteine and the closing phenylalanine or tryptophan. A D gene is named only where the DNA matches it firmly. A clone size is listed for some rows: how often the clone was seen (once, few, many), or a class if it is expanded.

length	D	J	size	V	DNA	CDR3
14	NA	TRBJ1-2	NA	TRBV5-4	TGTGCCAGCAGCTGGATGGACGGAAACTATGGCTACACCTTC	CASSWMDGNYGYTF
13	TRBD2	TRBJ2-7	NA	TRBV19	TGTGCCAGTAGGGCTAGCGGGATGGGCGAGCAGTACTTC	CASRASGMGEQYF
18	TRBD2	TRBJ2-5	NA	TRBV7-2	TGTGCCAGCAGCTTAGTTTTTGCACTAGCGGGCTACCAAGAGACCCAGTACTTC	CASSLVFALAGYQETQYF
12	TRBD1	TRBJ1-2	NA	TRBV9	TGTGCCAGCAGCCTGACAGGGAATGACTACACCTTC	CASSLTGNDYTF
13	NA	TRBJ2-7	NA	TRBV6-1	TGTGCCAGCAGTGAGATTTGGGCCTACGAGCAGTACTTC	CASSEIWAYEQYF
12	NA	TRBJ2-5	NA	TRBV29-1	TGCAGCGTTCGAGAAGTACAAGAGACCCAGTACTTC	CSVREVQETQYF
13	NA	TRBJ1-1	NA	TRBV9	TGTGCCAGCAGCGTAGACAGAAACACTGAAGCTTTCTTT	CASSVDRNTEAFF
14	TRBD1	TRBJ1-2	once	TRBV7-9	TGTGCCAGCAGCTTGGGGACAGGGGTGAAGAGCTACACCTTC	CASSLGTGVKSYTF
14	NA	TRBJ1-5	NA	TRBV6-5	TGTGCCAGCAGTGCGGGTTCTGGCAATCAGCCCCAGCATTTT	CASSAGSGNQPQHF
15	NA	TRBJ1-2	NA	TRBV27	TGTGCCAGCAGTTTAGTCTCCGGAGGAGGGAATGGCTACACCTTC	CASSLVSGGGNGYTF
11	NA	TRBJ2-1	NA	TRBV27	TGTGCCAGCAGCCTACTAGGGGAGCAGTTCTTC	CASSLLGEQFF
14	TRBD2	TRBJ2-1	NA	TRBV27	TGTGCCAGCAGTCTCTTAGCGGGAGAGGATGAGCAGTTCTTC	CASSLLAGEDEQFF
16	NA	TRBJ2-7	NA	TRBV5-4	TGCGCCAGCAGCCCCGGTCCGGGAGTGGGGCCCTACGAGCAGTACTTC	CASSPGPGVGPYEQYF
13	NA	TRBJ1-4	NA	TRBV4-2	TGTGCCAGCAGCCAAGGCGGTGGAGAAAAACTGTTTTTT	CASSQGGGEKLFF
14	NA	TRBJ1-1	few	TRBV6-5	TGTGCCAGCAGTTATCGAGGAATGAACACTGAAGCTTTCTTT	CASSYRGMNTEAFF
14	NA	TRBJ1-1	NA	TRBV30	TGTGCCTGGGGCCCAGGAGGGCTATGGACTGAAGCTTTCTTT	CAWGPGGLWTEAFF
14	TRBD1	TRBJ2-5	NA	TRBV9	TGTGCCAGCAGCACTCGACAGGGGGGAGGCTGGCAGTACTTC	CASSTRQGGGWQYF
14	TRBD1	TRBJ1-1	NA	TRBV28	TGTGCCAGCAGTTTAGGAGGGGGCAGTACTGAAGCTTTCTTT	CASSLGGGSTEAFF
12	NA	TRBJ2-7	NA	TRBV30	TGTGCCTGGAGTCGTGGCGTCTACGAGCAGTACTTC	CAWSRGVYEQYF
14	NA	TRBJ2-7	NA	TRBV28	TGTGCCAGCAGTTTACAACCGCCGGGCTACGAGCAGTACTTC	CASSLQPPGYEQYF
14	TRBD2	TRBJ2-3	NA	TRBV29-1	TGCAGCGTTGAATCGGCGGGAGTGAAAGATACGCAGTATTTT	CSVESAGVKDTQYF
13	NA	TRBJ2-5	NA	TRBV2	TGTGCCAGCATTATGAGCGTTCAAGAGACCCAGTACTTC	CASIMSVQETQYF
16	NA	TRBJ1-4	NA	TRBV7-9	TGTGCCAGCAGTTTCGGTCGGGGGCCAACTAATGAAAAACTGTTTTTT	CASSFGRGPTNEKLFF
13	NA	TRBJ2-1	once	TRBV5-1	TGCGCCAGCAGCTTGCGACCGGGCAATGAGCAGTTCTTC	CASSLRPGNEQFF
14	TRBD2	TRBJ2-7	NA	TRBV4-1	TGCGCCAGCAGCCACCCGGGGGGAGCCTACGAGCAGTACTTC	CASSHPGGAYEQYF
14	TRBD2	TRBJ2-5	NA	TRBV4-1	TGCGCCAGCAGCCAAGTACTAGCGGAAGAGACCCAGTACTTC	CASSQVLAEETQYF
15	NA	TRBJ2-2	NA	TRBV6-5	TGTGCCAGCAGTTACTCGGGTCCGAACACCGGGGAGCTGTTTTTT	CASSYSGPNTGELFF
15	TRBD1	TRBJ2-7	NA	TRBV7-9	TGTGCCAGCAGCTTAGCACAGGGGGCGATTAGCGAGCAGTACTTC	CASSLAQGAISEQYF
14	NA	TRBJ2-7	NA	TRBV9	TGTGCCAGCAGCGAGGGAGGGACACGCTACGAGCAGTACTTC	CASSEGGTRYEQYF
14	NA	TRBJ2-7	once	TRBV11-2	TGTGCCAGCAGCGGGCGGGACGCATCCTACGAGCAGTACTTC	CASSGRDASYEQYF
14	NA	TRBJ2-5	once	TRBV9	TGTGCCAGCAGCGTAGGGGACTACCAAGAGACCCAGTACTTC	CASSVGDYQETQYF
14	NA	TRBJ1-1	NA	TRBV7-9	TGTGCCAGCAGCAAACAGGACGGGGACACTGAAGCTTTCTTT	CASSKQDGDTEAFF
15	NA	TRBJ1-4	NA	TRBV7-9	TGTGCCAGCAGCCCGGGTCGACCGGTGGGGGAAAAACTGTTTTTT	CASSPGRPVGEKLFF
15	TRBD1	TRBJ1-2	NA	TRBV4-3	TGCGCCAGCAGCCAAGGACAGGGAGGCAACTATGGCTACACCTTC	CASSQGQGGNYGYTF
17	NA	TRBJ1-2	NA	TRBV4-1	TGCGCCAGCAGCCAAGTGGAAGGAATGACAGCAGTTTATGGCTACACCTTC	CASSQVEGMTAVYGYTF
15	NA	TRBJ1-4	NA	TRBV28	TGTGCCAGCAGCCATCGGGGGGGCTCTAATGAAAAACTGTTTTTT	CASSHRGGSNEKLFF